These T cell receptor beta chains were read from a single sample in a study of blood T cell repertoires in COVID-19. TCRdb's copy holds only in-frame clones and misses some; the assay was immunoSEQ multiplex PCR. The sample has some 270,000 clones; 85% to 90% are singletons. Sequencing used PBMCs or T cells enriched from blood (not recorded which). The receptors originated from a woman aged 30 to 39 with acute COVID-19. Each CDR3 is given with its conserved first and last residue. D genes are given only for firm matches. Expanded clones get a size class; other rows say once, few or many, or leave the size out.

J	D	size	V	DNA	CDR3
TRBJ1-1	NA	once	TRBV18	TGTGCCAGCTCACCAGCAGAAGTGGTCGCTGAAGCTTTCTTT	CASSPAEVVAEAFF
TRBJ1-2	NA	NA	TRBV25-1	TGTGCCAGCAGTGACAGTCATAACTATGGCTACACCTTC	CASSDSHNYGYTF
TRBJ1-5	NA	NA	TRBV7-3	TGTGCCAGCAGCTTACTCTGGCCTGGAGATCAGCCCCAGCATTTT	CASSLLWPGDQPQHF
TRBJ2-2	TRBD2	once	TRBV29-1	TGCAGCGTCATGGGACTAGCTGGGAGGGGCGGGGAGCTGTTTTTT	CSVMGLAGRGGELFF
TRBJ2-3	NA	NA	TRBV28	TGTGCCAGCAGCCCTCAGTCCGGGGAAGTCACAGATACGCAGTATTTT	CASSPQSGEVTDTQYF
TRBJ2-1	NA	NA	TRBV28	TGTGCCAGCACCCAGGGAAACAATGAGCAGTTCTTC	CASTQGNNEQFF
TRBJ2-1	TRBD1	NA	TRBV30	TGTGCCTGGAGTAGGGGACAGGGATCCAATGAGCAGTTCTTC	CAWSRGQGSNEQFF
TRBJ2-3	NA	NA	TRBV5-1	TGCGCCAGCAGCTTGGACTTGCGAGTTTACACAGATACGCAGTATTTT	CASSLDLRVYTDTQYF
TRBJ2-1	NA	NA	TRBV19	TGTGCCACTACTGGGCTGCACGAGCAGTTCTTC	CATTGLHEQFF
TRBJ2-3	NA	NA	TRBV7-3	TGTGCCAGCAGCAAAAGCAGGGGGGAAAGCACAGATACGCAGTATTTT	CASSKSRGESTDTQYF
TRBJ2-2	TRBD1	NA	TRBV25-1	TGTGCCAGCGGGAGGACAGGGTGGAACACCGGGGAGCTGTTTTTT	CASGRTGWNTGELFF
TRBJ1-4	NA	NA	TRBV7-6	TGTGCCAGCAGCTTAGTTACAGTACGGTCTAATGAAAAACTGTTTTTT	CASSLVTVRSNEKLFF
TRBJ1-2	TRBD1	once	TRBV27	TGTGCCAGCAGTCTTTCAGGGGGTCGCTATGGCTACACCTTC	CASSLSGGRYGYTF
TRBJ1-5	TRBD1	NA	TRBV7-9	TGTGCCAGCAGCTCCTCGGACAGGCTCGGTCAGCCCCAGCATTTT	CASSSSDRLGQPQHF
TRBJ2-7	TRBD1	NA	TRBV7-2	TGTGCCAGCAGTTCCACGACAGGGGGTCCCTACGAGCAGTACTTC	CASSSTTGGPYEQYF
TRBJ2-7	NA	NA	TRBV7-9	TGTGCCAGCAGCCCGCGAGGGGGCTCCTACGAGCAGTACTTC	CASSPRGGSYEQYF
TRBJ1-1	NA	NA	TRBV9	TGTGCCAGCAGCGTCCAGGGAGGGACTGAAGCTTTCTTT	CASSVQGGTEAFF
TRBJ2-7	TRBD2	many	TRBV25-1	TGTGCCAGCAGTGGTACCGGGACTAGCGGCTACGAGCAGTACTTC	CASSGTGTSGYEQYF
TRBJ2-2	NA	NA	TRBV18	TGTGCCAGCTCACCAGCTCGGTATATCAACACCGGGGAGCTGTTTTTT	CASSPARYINTGELFF
TRBJ2-7	NA	NA	TRBV19	TGTGCCAGTAGTAGTGCGGGAATCGTCTACGAGCAGTACTTC	CASSSAGIVYEQYF
TRBJ2-7	NA	NA	TRBV5-4	TGTGCCAGCAGCCCAGGGTCCACAGGGATCTACGAGCAGTACTTC	CASSPGSTGIYEQYF
TRBJ1-2	NA	NA	TRBV19	TGTGCCAGTAGTATACGGGATCGGAGGGCGGAACTCTACACCTTC	CASSIRDRRAELYTF
TRBJ1-1	TRBD1	once	TRBV19	TGTGCCAGTAGTGTCTGGACAGGGGACAGTGAAGCTTTCTTT	CASSVWTGDSEAFF
TRBJ1-5	NA	NA	TRBV28	TGTGCCAGCACGGGGGTAGTGCGTCAGCCCCAGCATTTT	CASTGVVRQPQHF
TRBJ2-7	NA	NA	TRBV5-1	TGCGCCAGCAGCTTGGGACATCCCTCCTACGAGCAGTACTTC	CASSLGHPSYEQYF
TRBJ1-4	TRBD1	NA	TRBV10-3	TGTGCCATCAGTGCCAGGGGGGATGAAAAACTGTTTTTT	CAISARGDEKLFF
TRBJ2-7	NA	NA	TRBV27	TGTGCCAGCAGTTACAGGGCATACTACGAGCAGTACTTC	CASSYRAYYEQYF
TRBJ2-3	TRBD2	once	TRBV9	TGTGCCAGCAGCGCCTCTGAGCGGGGGATCACAGATACGCAGTATTTT	CASSASERGITDTQYF
TRBJ1-1	TRBD1	NA	TRBV2	TGTGCCAGCAGTGCGCGGACAGGGTCAAGTGGAGCTTTCTTT	CASSARTGSSGAFF
TRBJ2-3	NA	once	TRBV9	TGTGCCAGCAGCAGACAGGCTAGCACAGATACGCAGTATTTT	CASSRQASTDTQYF
TRBJ2-3	TRBD2	NA	TRBV24-1	TGTGCCACCAGTGACGCAGGGACTAGCGGGCCTAGCACAGATACGCAGTATTTT	CATSDAGTSGPSTDTQYF
TRBJ2-5	TRBD2	NA	TRBV4-1	TGCGCCAGCAGCCTATCGGGGGGAGTGTGGGAGACCCAGTACTTC	CASSLSGGVWETQYF
TRBJ2-1	TRBD2	NA	TRBV29-1	TGCAGCGCCCCGGGACTAGCGTTATCCTACAATGAGCAGTTCTTC	CSAPGLALSYNEQFF
TRBJ2-3	TRBD2	few	TRBV6-4	TGTGCCAGCAGGGCCGGGACTAGAGAAACAGATACGCAGTATTTT	CASRAGTRETDTQYF
TRBJ2-3	TRBD2	once	TRBV2	TGTGCCAGCCATGAGGGGACTATAGCGGGAGGGTCATGGATGTTCGCAGATACGCAGTATTTT	CASHEGTIAGGSWMFADTQYF
TRBJ2-5	NA	NA	TRBV24-1	TGTGCCACCAGTGACCTGACAGGTACTGGGCGAGAGACCCAGTACTTC	CATSDLTGTGRETQYF
TRBJ2-5	TRBD1	NA	TRBV6-2/TRBV6-3	TGTGCCAGCAGCCATAAGACAGGGGCAGAGACCCAGTACTTC	CASSHKTGAETQYF
TRBJ2-1	NA	NA	TRBV5-5	TGTGCCAGCAGCTTGCTAGCAGGCTCCTACAATGAGCAGTTCTTC	CASSLLAGSYNEQFF
TRBJ2-1	NA	NA	TRBV27	TGTGCCAGCAGTTTAGTCGGGAGAGAGCAGTTCTTC	CASSLVGREQFF
TRBJ2-5	TRBD1	NA	TRBV13	TGTGCCAGCAGCCCCCAGACAGGGGACCATGAGACCCAGTACTTC	CASSPQTGDHETQYF
TRBJ2-3	NA	NA	TRBV24-1	TGTGCCACCAGTGATCCGGACAAGGCTAGCACAGATACGCAGTATTTT	CATSDPDKASTDTQYF
TRBJ2-7	NA	NA	TRBV21-1	TGTGCCAGCAGCAAAGCTTCGGGACTAGCGGAGGGGGACTACGAGCAGTACTTC	CASSKASGLAEGDYEQYF
TRBJ2-3	NA	NA	TRBV3-1/TRBV3-2	TGTGCCAGCAGCCATCCTCAGGGGCGGGTGGATACGCAGTATTTT	CASSHPQGRVDTQYF
TRBJ2-5	TRBD2	NA	TRBV9	TGTGCCAGCAGCACTGGACTAGCGGGGTACGGGGAGACCCAGTACTTC	CASSTGLAGYGETQYF
TRBJ1-4	NA	NA	TRBV6-6	TGTGCCAGCAGTTGGGGAGAGGGCGGCGGTGATTCGAAACTGTTTTTT	CASSWGEGGGDSKLFF
TRBJ1-1	NA	NA	TRBV27	TGTGCCAGCAGTCCCTTAGTGATGAACACTGAAGCTTTCTTT	CASSPLVMNTEAFF
TRBJ2-1	TRBD1	NA	TRBV9	TGTGCCAGCAGCGCCTCGACAGGGAGCAATGAGCAGTTCTTC	CASSASTGSNEQFF